This T cell receptor beta chain was captured by sequencing in a study of blood T cells in healthy people across ages. Germline V lookup: CDR1 SEHNR, CDR2 FQNEAQ (reference sequence). V was clipped by 3 bases and J by 6 bases, with 9 bases between them. The CDR3 consists of 12 residues. Comment on this clonotype: The antigen is unknown.

Study-wide findings and caveats: In these data, TCR beta diversity tracked strongly with naive T cell percentage. What prevented conclusive comparison of naive and antigen-experienced cells was that PBMCs were unsorted.

With a J-beta primer mix and a sample-barcoded 5' primer, a second PCR ran about 7 to 11 cycles. TCRdb fed the 5' RACE reads into MiXCR, producing one record per CDR3 protein. The sample shows nearly 800,000 distinct CDR3 sequences, roughly 25% of them seen only once. This same sample was also part of a study on T cells of mothers and their children. That source adds: Sequencing got over 9 million TCR beta CDR3 reads from each mother and roughly 2.7 million from each child. Related mother and child pairs showed slightly greater overlap (not significant) than unrelated pairs did.

The TCR was taken from a boy aged 5-17 years in good health. Sequencing used blood. The chain couples TRBV7-9 to TRBJ2-7; D gene ambiguous. CDR3 protein: CASSFSGAEQYF. CDR3 sequence (DNA): TGTGCCAGCAGCTTCTCAGGTGCCGAGCAGTACTTC.